One sample yielded the 28 T cell receptor beta chains listed below, sequenced in a study of T cell responses to AZD1222 COVID-19 vaccine. Profiled with immunoSEQ multiplex PCR; TCRdb holds only in-frame clones, not every one. The table lists 100,000 or so clones, roughly 87% of them singletons. Sequencing used peripheral blood, obtained 28 days after the second AZD1222 dose. These receptor sequences come from an adult who received the AZD1222 COVID-19 vaccine.

The table lists this clone with a few counts. This sequence joins TRBV18 and TRBJ1-3; 12 nucleotides align to TRBD1. J lost 2 bases, V lost 2 bases, and 4 bases had no gene match. Germline V gene sequence: CDR1 KGHSH, CDR2 LQKENI. The CDR3 has 17 residues. CDR3 in amino acids: CASSPMGQGATGNTIYF. CDR3 coding DNA: TGTGCCAGCTCACCAATGGGACAGGGGGCGACTGGAAACACCATATATTTT.

The chain links TRBV29-1 to TRBJ2-2; the match to TRBD2 covers 8 bases. CDR1 and CDR2 (germline): SQVTM, ANQGSEA. The V and J ends lost 7 bases and 1 base, in that order; junction bases with no gene match: 8. CDR3 length: 15 residues. The CDR3, as DNA: TGCAGCGCCCAAGCGACTAGCGTGAACACCGGGGAGCTGTTTTTT. This translates into CSAQATSVNTGELFF.

The gene calls are TRBV16 and TRBJ2-1; D unresolved. Germline V CDR1 and CDR2: KGHSY, FQNENV. V was trimmed by 0 bases and J by 6 bases, leaving 3 bases between them. This CDR3 has 12 residues. The CDR3 DNA reads TGTGCCAGCAGCCAATCTGCCAATGAGCAGTTCTTC. Its protein product is CASSQSANEQFF.

This chain uses TRBV29-1 with TRBJ2-7, with D perhaps TRBD2 (6 bases). The CDR3 is 14 amino acids. Per germline, CDR1 SQVTM and CDR2 ANQGSEA. V lost 0 bases to trimming and J lost 7 bases, with 16 bases between them. The CDR3 DNA follows: TGCAGCGTTGAAGATCGGGGGACCACGGGGGAGCAGTACTTC. It specifies CSVEDRGTTGEQYF.

This clone has just a few counts. The chain couples TRBV19 to TRBJ2-2, with 8 bases lining up with TRBD2. Germline V CDR1 and CDR2: LNHDA, SQIVND (reference sequence). Trimming removed 8 bases from V and 3 bases from J; junction bases left unmatched: 11. The CDR3 loop spans 16 amino acids. DNA of the CDR3: TGTGCCAGTTTTTTTACGGGAGGGGGGCACACCGGGGAGCTGTTTTTT. Its translation: CASFFTGGGHTGELFF.

J is TRBJ1-6 and V is TRBV6-5; unclear D gene. Trimming removed 1 base from V and 3 bases from J, with 1 base in between. The length of the CDR3 is 13 residues. Germline CDR1 reads MNHEY; CDR2 reads SVGAGI. CDR3 coding DNA: TGTGCCAGCAGTTACTTCTATAATTCACCCCTCCACTTT. Amino acid sequence: CASSYFYNSPLHF.

The chain has TRBV28 and TRBJ1-1; D unclear. CDR3 size: 12 residues. The germline V and J ends were trimmed by 7 bases and 2 bases, with 8 bases remaining between them. Germline assignment: CDR1 MDHEN and CDR2 SYDVKM. CDR3 DNA: TGTGCCAGCAACGTAGGTAACACTGAAGCTTTCTTT. Protein product: CASNVGNTEAFF.

This clone was detected once. V usage is TRBV9 and J usage is TRBJ2-2, with D unclear. CDR3 length equals 14 residues. Looked up from germline, CDR1 is SGDLS and CDR2 is YYNGEE. Trimming took 0 bases from V and 2 from J, leaving 5 bases between them. The CDR3: CASSVEANTGELFF. The CDR3 DNA reads as TGTGCCAGCAGCGTAGAGGCTAACACCGGGGAGCTGTTTTTT.

This clone was detected once. The CDR3, as DNA: TGCGCCAGCAGCACGGGACAATCAGATACGCAGTATTTT. Its protein product is CASSTGQSDTQYF. The V call is TRBV5-1, the J call TRBJ2-3, with D perhaps matching TRBD1 (6 bases). The germline V gene encodes CDR1 SGHRS and CDR2 YFSETQ. V was shortened by 4 bases and J by 4 bases, with 10 bases between the two germline ends. The CDR3 length is 13 residues.

The rearrangement links TRBV28 to TRBJ1-3; a weak D match, TRBD1 (5 bases). V was cut by 10 bases and J by 1 base, with 14 bases left in between. The CDR3 has 14 amino acids. Germline V CDR1 and CDR2: MDHEN, SYDVKM. DNA of the CDR3: TGTGCCACGGGAAACAGGCTTTCTGGAAACACCATATATTTT. Protein product: CATGNRLSGNTIYF.

The chain carries TRBV4-1 and TRBJ2-1, with no clear D. This CDR3 region has 12 residues. CDR1 is MGHRA and CDR2 is YSYEKL in the germline V gene. V was shortened by 3 bases and J by 4 bases, with 4 bases between the two germline ends. CDR3 in amino acids: CASSHEYNEQFF. The CDR3 DNA follows: TGCGCCAGCAGCCATGAGTACAATGAGCAGTTCTTC.

This chain uses TRBV30 with TRBJ2-2; no clear D gene. The CDR3 runs 14 residues. Germline CDR1 is GTSNPN and CDR2 is SVGIG (reference sequence). V was trimmed by 1 base and J by 1 base, leaving 7 bases between them. CDR3: CAWSAAGNTGELFF. The DNA for the CDR3 is TGTGCCTGGAGTGCTGCAGGGAACACCGGGGAGCTGTTTTTT.

The gene calls are TRBV5-1 and TRBJ1-5; D remains ambiguous. V dropped 0 bases and J dropped 0 bases, with 7 bases sitting between them. In germline, CDR1 is SGHRS, CDR2 YFSETQ. This CDR3 has 15 residues. CDR3 amino acids: CASSLESNSNQPQHF. The CDR3 DNA follows: TGCGCCAGCAGCTTGGAAAGCAATAGCAATCAGCCCCAGCATTTT.

The chain carries TRBV5-1 and TRBJ1-1; D is perhaps TRBD1 (6 bases). Germline assignment: CDR1 SGHRS and CDR2 YFSETQ. The CDR3 contains 13 residues. V gave up 4 bases and J gave up 4 bases, with 11 bases separating them. CDR3 DNA: TGCGCCAGCAGCGTTACAGGGACCACTGAAGCTTTCTTT. This encodes CASSVTGTTEAFF.

This clone counts as medium-sized. The CDR3 DNA reads TGTGCCAGCAGCTTAGGGACAGGGGAGGAAAAACTGTTTTTT. Translation: CASSLGTGEEKLFF. V and J are TRBV7-9 and TRBJ1-4; TRBD1 matches at 9 bases. CDR3 size: 14 residues. Germline V lookup: CDR1 SEHNR, CDR2 FQNEAQ (reference sequence). V was clipped by 1 base and J by 8 bases; unmatched bases: 2.

The chain joins TRBV2 to TRBJ1-2, with a tentative D call TRBD1 (5 bases). CDR3 length: 17 residues. V shed 3 bases and J shed 4 bases, with 21 bases lying between them. CDR1 is SNHLY, CDR2 FYNNEI, per germline. The CDR3 DNA reads as TGTGCCAGCAGTGAGCCTCAGAGAACCGGGACGGTCTATGGCTACACCTTC. Translating it yields CASSEPQRTGTVYGYTF.

The genes are TRBV7-2 and TRBJ2-1; no definite D call. The CDR3 extends over 14 amino acids. CDR1 and CDR2 from the germline V gene are SGHTA and FQGNSA. V was pared by 1 base and J by 3 bases, with 7 bases between. CDR3 in amino acids: CASSLVNSYNEQFF. DNA for the CDR3: TGTGCCAGCAGCTTAGTGAACAGCTACAATGAGCAGTTCTTC.

The rearrangement uses TRBV28 and TRBJ2-2; 14 bases are shared with TRBD2. The CDR3 is 18 residues long. Germline CDR1 and CDR2: MDHEN and SYDVKM. V dropped 6 bases and J dropped 5; count of bases not matched to a gene: 11. The CDR3 is CASSIAPGTSGSTGELFF. CDR3 sequence (DNA): TGTGCCAGCAGCATCGCCCCCGGGACTAGCGGGAGTACCGGGGAGCTGTTTTTT.

The chain carries TRBV9 and TRBJ2-3, with D perhaps matching TRBD2 (6 bases). Germline-derived CDR1 and CDR2 are SGDLS and YYNGEE. This CDR3 is built from 17 residues. Trimming took 0 bases from V and 0 from J, leaving 14 bases between them. This CDR3 reads CASSVGVAGRSTDTQYF. For the CDR3, the DNA is TGTGCCAGCAGCGTAGGGGTCGCGGGACGTAGCACAGATACGCAGTATTTT.

The V gene is TRBV19, the J gene TRBJ1-5; no definite D call. The CDR3 is 15 amino acids. Trimming shortened V by 3 bases and J by 4 bases, and 13 bases separated the two germline ends. Germline V gene lookup returns CDR1 LNHDA and CDR2 SQIVND (reference sequence). CDR3: CASSIPEYGNQPQHF. Written as DNA, the CDR3 is TGTGCCAGTAGTATTCCTGAATACGGTAATCAGCCCCAGCATTTT.

The chain joins TRBV5-4 to TRBJ2-7; TRBD1 aligns across 8 bases. This CDR3 is 15 amino acids long. The ends lost 4 bases at V and 0 bases at J; junction bases unmatched: 6. Germline lookup yields CDR1 SGHNT and CDR2 YYREEE (reference sequence). CDR3 DNA: TGTGCCAGCAGCCGGACAGGGACCTTCTCCTACGAGCAGTACTTC. Translation gives CASSRTGTFSYEQYF.

The CDR3 bases are TGTGCCAGCAGCTTCGGGGACTACCCTGGAGATACGCAGTATTTT. It codes for CASSFGDYPGDTQYF. The chain couples TRBV9 to TRBJ2-3; 7 positions match TRBD2. CDR1 SGDLS and CDR2 YYNGEE come from the germline V gene. The trim removed 4 bases at V and 5 bases at J, leaving 10 bases unmatched. The CDR3 length is 15 residues.

This clone was seen a single time. The V and J genes are TRBV9 and TRBJ2-7; D unclear. CDR1 and CDR2 (germline): SGDLS, YYNGEE. V dropped 5 bases and J dropped 0 bases, with 15 bases sitting between them. CDR3 length: 15 residues. CDR3 nucleotide sequence: TGTGCCAGCAGTGCCAGGCCCATGGGCTCCTACGAGCAGTACTTC. It yields the protein CASSARPMGSYEQYF.

The J gene is TRBJ1-4, the V gene TRBV5-4; TRBD1 matches 7 bases. V lost 2 bases and J lost 8; bases outside the gene matches: 6. Germline CDR1 reads SGHNT; CDR2 reads YYREEE (reference sequence). The CDR3 has 14 amino acids. As DNA, the CDR3 is TGTGCCAGCAGCTTCCACAGGGACAGCGAAAAACTGTTTTTT. Amino acids: CASSFHRDSEKLFF.

The chain uses TRBV5-1 and TRBJ1-4; the D gene is possibly TRBD1 (6 bases). The CDR3 is 15 residues long. V gave up 2 bases and J gave up 8 bases, with 16 bases separating them. Looked up from germline, CDR1 is SGHRS and CDR2 is YFSETQ. The CDR3 protein is CASSLGRGGKEKLFF. CDR3 nucleotide sequence: TGCGCCAGCAGCTTAGGGCGAGGGGGAAAGGAAAAACTGTTTTTT.

The chain links TRBV6-5 to TRBJ1-5, with D maybe TRBD1 (6 bases). The V end was cut by 5 bases, the J end by 4 bases, with 9 bases between. Germline CDR1 is MNHEY and CDR2 is SVGAGI. CDR3 length equals 13 residues. CDR3 nucleotides: TGTGCCAGCAGTAGGACAGTTAATCAGCCCCAGCATTTT. Its translation is CASSRTVNQPQHF.

The CDR3 protein is CASSLGTGDGQPQHF. In DNA form, the CDR3 reads TGTGCCAGCAGTTTAGGGACAGGGGACGGGCAGCCCCAGCATTTT. The rearrangement uses TRBV2 and TRBJ1-5, with TRBD1 identical over 10 bases. CDR1 and CDR2 from the germline V gene are SNHLY and FYNNEI. V shed 5 bases, J shed 7 bases, and the junction held 8 bases outside the gene matches. The CDR3 sequence is 15 residues long.

This clone was detected a few times. The chain is built from TRBV6-5 and TRBJ1-2, with 9 positions matching TRBD1. V lost 6 bases and J lost 4; bases outside the gene matches: 9. The CDR3 consists of 15 residues. Germline CDR1 is MNHEY and CDR2 is SVGAGI. CDR3 nucleotide sequence: TGTGCCAGCAGCCCGATGGGACAGGGAGGCTATGGCTACACCTTC. Amino acids: CASSPMGQGGYGYTF.